This record concerns one TCR beta chain sequence. This sample is drawn from a study of neoadjuvant anti-PD-1 for oral cavity cancer. Sequencing was performed with immunoSEQ multiplex PCR; in TCRdb, only in-frame clones are kept and a portion is missing. Here the sample spans approximately 23,000 clones, 40% to 55% being singletons. The CDR3 runs to 17 residues. Trimming took off 3 bases at V and 0 bases at J, with 14 bases between the two ends. Germline V gene lookup returns CDR1 MGHRA and CDR2 YSYEKL. Time point denoted: after neoadjuvant nivolumab, at surgical resection. These newly diagnosed stage II-IVA oral cavity squamous cell carcinoma patients had no prior systemic or radiation treatment. The patients had HPV-negative, locally advanced oral cavity squamous cell carcinoma.

The chain recombines TRBV4-1 with TRBJ1-4; D gene uncertain. The material sequenced was tumor tissue, taken after nivolumab (anti-PD-1) treatment. This receptor was identified in a person between 35 and 79 years old with oral cavity squamous cell carcinoma. This CDR3 reads CASSHGGRLPTNEKLFF. CDR3 in DNA: TGCGCCAGCAGCCATGGAGGGAGGCTACCAACTAATGAAAAACTGTTTTTT.